This T cell receptor (beta chain) was captured in a study of T cell responses to AZD1222 COVID-19 vaccine. V was pared by 0 bases and J by 4 bases, with 7 bases of the junction left unmatched. Germline V gives CDR1 LNHDA, CDR2 SQIVND (reference sequence). The CDR3 length is 16 residues. In its sample, this clone was seen a few times. The target antigen is unknown. The assay was immunoSEQ multiplex PCR, and TCRdb's table has in-frame clones only and misses some. Of about 90,000 clones in the sample, about 86% were seen once. Overall study results and limits: Repertoire sampling happened only post peak T cell response. In a largely white British group with more females than males, clonal diversity was possibly underestimated. Spike was spanned by vaccine-associated CD4 TCRs, with dominance at 160-218 and 743-854.

The source material was peripheral blood, sampled on day 0 of MenACWY control vaccination. This TCR was recovered from an adult in good health. The chain couples TRBV19 to TRBJ1-2, with 8 bases lining up with TRBD1. CDR3 bases: TGTGCCAGTAGTATAGATTTCGCGGGACAGGCCTATGGCTACACCTTC. Translated: CASSIDFAGQAYGYTF. The full variable domain, its missing parts supplied by reference TRBV19 and TRBJ1-2, is DGGITQSPKYLFRKEGQNVTLSCEQNLNHDAMYWYRQDPGQGLRLIYYSQIVNDFQKGDIAEGYSVSREKKESFPLTVTSAQKNPTAFYLCASSIDFAGQAYGYTFGSGTRLTVV.